Below, 8 T cell receptor beta chains from the same sample are listed, as sequenced in a study of cytomegalovirus exposure and HLA in healthy donors. The study ran its PCR with 60 Vbeta and 13 Jbeta primers. Clones were sequenced by immunoSEQ multiplex PCR, and TCRdb holds only the in-frame ones, with some missing. The sample lists under 150,000 clones, around 84% occurring once. The sequenced material came from PBMCs. The receptors come from a boy between 2 and 10 years old in good health and CMV-seronegative.

This rearrangement joins TRBV7-6 to TRBJ2-1; 8 bases line up with TRBD1. From germline, CDR1 is SGHVS and CDR2 FNYEAQ. V lost 5 bases and J lost 4; bases outside the gene matches: 4. This CDR3 spans 14 amino acids. The CDR3 loop reads CASSADRGYNEQFF. The CDR3 coding sequence is TGTGCCAGCAGCGCCGACAGGGGTTACAATGAGCAGTTCTTC. Complete variable domain (other parts from reference TRBV7-6 and TRBJ2-1): GAGVSQSPRYKVTKRGQDVALRCDPISGHVSLYWYRQALGQGPEFLTYFNYEAQQDKSGLPNDRFSAERPEGSISTLTIQRTEQRDSAMYRCASSADRGYNEQFFGPGTRLTVL.

Only a few counts were recorded for this clone. The rearrangement links TRBV7-8 to TRBJ2-5; D may be TRBD1 (6 bases). V lost 4 bases to trimming and J lost 3 bases, with 6 bases between them. There are 12 residues in the CDR3. Germline V gives CDR1 SGHVS, CDR2 FQNEAQ. The CDR3 spells CASSWDKETQYF. The CDR3 DNA follows: TGTGCCAGCAGCTGGGACAAAGAGACCCAGTACTTC.

This chain joins TRBV9 and TRBJ1-2; the match to TRBD1 covers 7 bases. The CDR3 spans 13 residues. The germline CDR1 and CDR2 sequences are SGDLS and YYNGEE. V dropped 4 bases and J dropped 6; count of bases not matched to a gene: 6. The CDR3 nucleotides are TGTGCCAGCAGCAACAGGGGCGGGAATGGCTACACCTTC. Encoded protein: CASSNRGGNGYTF.

This clone was observed a single time. The chain employs TRBV2 and TRBJ1-5; D is uncertain. There are 15 residues in the CDR3. Between the trimmed V and J ends, which lost 8 bases and 4 bases, there was a span of 18 bases. Germline values: CDR1 SNHLY, CDR2 FYNNEI. The chain's CDR3 is CASLRSGSENQPQHF. The CDR3 DNA reads as TGTGCCAGCCTACGGAGTGGGTCAGAGAATCAGCCCCAGCATTTT.

The J gene is TRBJ1-3, the V gene TRBV9, with 9 bases matching TRBD1. The CDR3 has 16 residues. Germline V gene lookup returns CDR1 SGDLS and CDR2 YYNGEE. The V and J ends lost 4 bases and 4 bases, in that order; junction bases with no gene match: 9. The CDR3 loop reads CASSFGTGSLGNTIYF. The CDR3 DNA is TGTGCCAGCAGCTTCGGGACAGGGAGCTTGGGAAACACCATATATTTT.

The genes are TRBV6-1 and TRBJ1-2; no clear D gene. Trimming removed 6 bases from V and 4 bases from J, with 18 bases in between. CDR3 length: 15 residues. The V gene's germline CDR1 is MNHNS and CDR2 SASEGT. The CDR3 DNA reads TGTGCCAGCAGCGGTCTTCGGGAGGGCCTCTATGGCTACACCTTC. Translating gives CASSGLREGLYGYTF.

The chain has TRBV5-6 and TRBJ2-5, with a possible D match to TRBD1 (6 bases). Germline V lookup: CDR1 SGHDT, CDR2 YYEEEE. Trimming left V 2 bases short and J 3 bases short, with 8 bases between. The CDR3 consists of 13 residues. CDR3: CASSLRTEETQYF. The CDR3 DNA reads as TGTGCCAGCAGCTTAAGGACAGAAGAGACCCAGTACTTC. The whole variable domain, remainder taken from reference TRBV5-6 and TRBJ2-5, is DAGVTQSPTHLIKTRGQQVTLRCSPKSGHDTVSWYQQALGQGPQFIFQYYEEEERQRGNFPDRFSGHQFPNYSSELNVNALLLGDSALYLCASSLRTEETQYFGPGTRLLVL.

CDR3 protein: CASRDTQSSGNTIYF. Here the CDR3 DNA reads TGTGCCAGCAGGGACACTCAGAGCTCTGGAAACACCATATATTTT. This chain connects TRBV28 to TRBJ1-3, with a possible D match to TRBD1 (5 bases). CDR3 size: 15 residues. Germline V gene lookup returns CDR1 MDHEN and CDR2 SYDVKM. V was cut by 6 bases and J by 0 bases, with 12 bases left in between.